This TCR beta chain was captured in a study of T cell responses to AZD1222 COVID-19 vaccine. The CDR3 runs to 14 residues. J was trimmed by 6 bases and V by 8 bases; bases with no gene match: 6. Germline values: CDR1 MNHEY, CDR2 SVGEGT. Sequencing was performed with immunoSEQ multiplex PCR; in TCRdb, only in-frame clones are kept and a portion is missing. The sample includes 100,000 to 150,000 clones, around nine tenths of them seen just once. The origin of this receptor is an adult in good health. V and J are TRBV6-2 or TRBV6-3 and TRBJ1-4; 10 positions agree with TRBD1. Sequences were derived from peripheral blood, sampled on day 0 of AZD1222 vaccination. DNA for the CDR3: TGTGCCAGCGGCCGGACAGGGGGTGATGAAAAACTGTTTTTT. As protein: CASGRTGGDEKLFF.